This T cell receptor (beta chain) was documented in a study of T cells in Graves' hyperthyroidism and ophthalmopathy. Findings of the study overall: Clonotypes that were expanded in thyroid above 0.001 mostly appeared in blood too.

This clonotype has at least ten counts. Its antigen is not identified. Germline assignment: CDR1 SGHRS and CDR2 YFSETQ. Between the trimmed V and J ends, which lost 2 bases and 3 bases, there was a span of 12 bases. The CDR3 has 14 residues. What was amplified from RNA transcripts were TCR beta CDR3 regions. The HTBI primer set drove a first-round RT-PCR of the TCR CDR3. TCRdb re-called the multiplex PCR reads with MiXCR, one entry per CDR3 protein. The sample lists over 150,000 distinct CDR3 sequences; roughly a sixth were seen once. This TCR came from a woman aged 45-65 years with Graves' hyperthyroidism. Sequenced sample: blood. The rearrangement joins TRBV5-1 to TRBJ2-7, with D hard to call. CDR3 coding DNA: TGCGCCAGCAGCTTACCCACAGTAGACTACGAGCAGTACTTC. Translating gives CASSLPTVDYEQYF.